The entry below describes one T cell receptor beta chain. Its antigen is not identified. This specimen belongs to a study of T cells and copy number aberrations in small-cell lung cancer. Findings and limits, study-wide: Adjacent lung showed higher T-cell richness and clonality than tumors; density difference nonsignificant. All specimens were formalin-fixed paraffin-embedded tissue, which is known to introduce sequencing artifacts.

Adjacent normal lung was taken at least 2 cm from tumor. TCRdb's table, derived via immunoSEQ multiplex PCR, lists solely in-frame clones and lacks some. The data show around 9,600 clones, with 60% to 80% seen just once and about a third held by the top ten. The germline CDR1 and CDR2 sequences are SGHNT and YYREEE (reference sequence). This CDR3 is 15 amino acids long. The V gene lost 4 bases and the J gene lost 3 bases, with 16 bases spanning the gap. The sample was normal tissue next to the tumor. The TCR was taken from a man between 60 and 70 years old with small cell lung cancer. The chain employs TRBV5-4 and TRBJ2-5; D may be TRBD2 (6 bases). The CDR3 region has the DNA TGTGCCAGCAGCCCGGGGACTCCAGGAAAAGAGACCCAGTACTTC. Its translation is CASSPGTPGKETQYF. Filled out from reference TRBV5-4 and TRBJ2-5, the complete variable domain reads ETGVTQSPTHLIKTRGQQVTLRCSSQSGHNTVSWYQQALGQGPQFIFQYYREEENGRGNFPPRFSGLQFPNYSSELNVNALELDDSALYLCASSPGTPGKETQYFGPGTRLLVL.